Listed below are T cell receptor beta chains from one sample, sequenced in a study of response to subunit inactivated influenza vaccine. TCRdb analysed the RT-PCR reads with MiXCR anew, one entry per CDR3 protein. This repertoire shows about 540,000 distinct CDR3 sequences, under 25% found once; its top ten account for 2.5% to 3.5%. These data also formed part of another study, on T cells expressing NK-cell markers.

Material: CD4+ T cells sorted from PBMCs, obtained roughly 12 days after vaccination. These receptor sequences come from a man in his forties or fifties who received an inactivated influenza vaccine. The CDR3 runs from the conserved cysteine through the conserved F or W. D genes are given only for firm matches. Some rows mark clone size as missing; the rest say once, few, many or name a class of expanded clone.

v_call	j_call	clone_size	d_call	cdr3_aa	cdr3_nt
TRBV6-2/TRBV6-3	TRBJ2-5	few	TRBD2	CASSYSAGVVETQYF	TGTGCCAGCAGTTACTCAGCGGGAGTCGTAGAGACCCAGTACTTC
TRBV10-3	TRBJ2-3	few	TRBD2	CAISGLAERTDTQYF	TGTGCCATCAGTGGGCTAGCGGAGCGCACAGATACGCAGTATTTT
TRBV7-9	TRBJ2-7	NA	TRBD1	CASSHRDRAYEQYF	TGTGCCAGCAGCCACCGGGACAGGGCCTACGAGCAGTACTTC
TRBV5-1	TRBJ1-1	NA	NA	CASSLNGDMNTEAFF	TGCGCCAGCAGCTTGAACGGAGACATGAACACTGAAGCTTTCTTT
TRBV12-3/TRBV12-4	TRBJ2-1	few	TRBD1	CASSGRDRINEQFF	TGTGCCAGCAGTGGCCGGGACAGAATCAATGAGCAGTTCTTC
TRBV24-1	TRBJ2-2	NA	TRBD1	CATSLGARTGAPINTGELFF	TGTGCCACCAGTCTAGGGGCCCGGACAGGGGCCCCGATTAACACCGGGGAGCTGTTTTTT
TRBV18	TRBJ2-3	NA	TRBD2	CASSPITSGKGTDTQYF	TGTGCCAGCTCACCAATAACCAGCGGGAAGGGGACAGATACGCAGTATTTT
TRBV6-1	TRBJ2-1	NA	TRBD1	CASSLPAGGSYNEQFF	TGTGCCAGCAGTCTCCCAGCAGGGGGCTCCTACAATGAGCAGTTCTTC
TRBV29-1	TRBJ2-5	NA	TRBD1	CSVLGTAKETQYF	TGCAGCGTCCTTGGGACAGCGAAGGAGACCCAGTACTTC
TRBV3-1	TRBJ2-5	NA	NA	CASSQVRRTRETQYF	TGTGCCAGCAGCCAAGTACGACGAACCCGAGAGACCCAGTACTTC
TRBV3-1	TRBJ1-1	few	NA	CASSQDGAVGNTEAFF	TGTGCCAGCAGCCAAGATGGGGCAGTCGGGAACACTGAAGCTTTCTTT
TRBV5-6	TRBJ2-1	many	NA	CASSVRTSSQFF	TGTGCCAGCAGCGTGCGTACTAGCAGCCAGTTCTTC
TRBV12-3/TRBV12-4	TRBJ2-5	few	TRBD1	CASSAPGTGKETQYF	TGTGCCAGCAGTGCCCCCGGGACAGGGAAAGAGACCCAGTACTTC
TRBV3-1	TRBJ2-4	few	NA	CASSQVGPGATGNIQYF	TGTGCCAGCAGCCAAGTCGGTCCAGGGGCCACCGGAAACATTCAGTACTTC
TRBV7-3	TRBJ2-1	NA	NA	CASSASRGEQFF	TGTGCCAGCAGCGCCTCTAGGGGTGAGCAGTTCTTC
TRBV28	TRBJ1-2	NA	NA	CASTRGVGGYTF	TGTGCCAGCACCCGAGGGGTAGGAGGCTACACCTTC
TRBV18	TRBJ2-5	NA	NA	CASSPRVEETKYF	TGTGCCAGCTCACCACGAGTCGAAGAGACCAAGTACTTC
TRBV15	TRBJ2-2	NA	NA	CATSRLETGYSGELFF	TGTGCCACCAGCAGATTGGAGACAGGATATAGCGGGGAGCTGTTTTTT
TRBV9	TRBJ2-1	NA	TRBD2	CASSVGSGTYNEQFF	TGTGCCAGCAGCGTTGGTAGCGGGACATACAATGAGCAGTTCTTC